One and the same sample provided the 18 T cell receptor beta chains below, sequenced in a study of blood T cell repertoires in COVID-19. The data were produced by immunoSEQ multiplex PCR, yet TCRdb's version contains in-frame clones alone and is incomplete. The top ten clones hold 2.9% of a sample with roughly 220,000 clones, about 88% of them seen once. The sample comprised peripheral blood. These receptors were obtained from a man between 50 and 59 years old who had recovered from COVID-19.

V is TRBV5-8 and J is TRBJ2-5, with TRBD1 as a possible D gene (6 bases). V lost 5 bases and J lost 5, with 16 bases in between. The CDR3 runs 14 residues. CDR1 and CDR2 (germline): SGHTS, YDEGEE. The CDR3 sequence: CASRSTGLVETQYF. The CDR3 DNA is TGTGCCAGCAGGTCAACAGGGCTGGTGGAGACCCAGTACTTC. Full variable domain (outside the CDR3, taken from reference TRBV5-8 and TRBJ2-5): EAGVTQSPTHLIKTRGQQATLRCSPISGHTSVYWYQQALGLGLQFLLWYDEGEERNRGNFPPRFSGRQFPNYSSELNVNALELEDSALYLCASRSTGLVETQYFGPGTRLLVL.

The chain is built from TRBV6-5 and TRBJ1-5; TRBD1 agrees at 8 bases. CDR3 length equals 15 residues. In germline, CDR1 is MNHEY, CDR2 SVGAGI. J gave up 6 bases and V 4 bases, and 8 bases lay outside the gene matches. The CDR3 sequence: CASSSKGQGGQPQHF. The DNA for the CDR3 is TGTGCCAGCAGTTCAAAAGGACAGGGAGGTCAGCCCCAGCATTTT.

As to this clone: One junction end disagrees with the germline gene, perhaps due to a read error. The chain combines TRBV7-9 with TRBJ2-7, with D maybe TRBD2 (7 bases). Per the germline V gene, CDR1 is SEHNR and CDR2 is FQNEAQ (reference sequence). This CDR3 comprises 14 residues. The CDR3 DNA follows: TGTGCCAGCACCCAGGGGCAGTTCCTACGAGGGGGGGACTTC. This gives the protein CASTQGQFLRGGDF.

The chain is built from TRBV18 and TRBJ2-5; tentatively, D is TRBD2 (5 bases). The CDR3 is 16 residues long. Germline assignment: CDR1 KGHSH and CDR2 LQKENI. Trimming cost V 4 bases and J 0 bases, with 15 bases left between them. The CDR3: CASSLASKRNQETQYF. The CDR3 nucleotides read TGTGCCAGCTCACTAGCGTCGAAGAGAAACCAAGAGACCCAGTACTTC.

The genes are TRBV4-1 and TRBJ1-1; the match to TRBD1 covers 12 bases. The CDR3 is 16 amino acids. The V gene's germline CDR1 is MGHRA and CDR2 YSYEKL. V dropped 6 bases and J dropped 5; count of bases not matched to a gene: 10. The CDR3 loop reads CASSPRDRGRETEAFF. DNA for the CDR3: TGCGCCAGCAGTCCCCGGGACAGGGGGCGAGAGACTGAAGCTTTCTTT.

The V call is TRBV18, the J call TRBJ2-7; 10 positions agree with TRBD2. Trimming cost V 3 bases and J 7 bases; bases outside gene matches: 3. From germline, CDR1 is KGHSH and CDR2 LQKENI. The CDR3 is made up of 13 amino acids. CDR3 amino acids: CASSPNSGREQYF. The DNA for the CDR3 is TGTGCCAGCTCACCCAATAGCGGGAGGGAGCAGTACTTC.

The J gene is TRBJ2-2, the V gene TRBV6-5, with 7 bases identical to TRBD2. This CDR3 is built from 14 residues. The V and J ends lost 6 bases and 6 bases, in that order; junction bases with no gene match: 7. Germline V gene lookup returns CDR1 MNHEY and CDR2 SVGAGI. The CDR3 loop reads CASSTLARSGELFF. CDR3 DNA sequence: TGTGCCAGCAGCACACTAGCGAGGTCCGGGGAGCTGTTTTTT.

This chain uses TRBV2 with TRBJ2-1; D gene unclear. This CDR3 is 15 amino acids long. With 4 bases removed from V and 8 bases from J, the gap between germline ends came to 18 bases. Germline V gene lookup returns CDR1 SNHLY and CDR2 FYNNEI. The CDR3 DNA reads as TGTGCCAGCAGTGTCTCTAACTCCCCGGGTTATGAGCAGTTCTTC. Its translation is CASSVSNSPGYEQFF.

The CDR3 sequence: CASSFEAGANVLTF. CDR3 coding DNA: TGTGCCAGCAGTTTCGAGGCTGGGGCCAACGTCCTGACTTTC. V usage is TRBV27 and J usage is TRBJ2-6; D is uncertain. Germline V lookup: CDR1 MNHEY, CDR2 SMNVEV (reference sequence). V was shortened by 3 bases and J by 2 bases, with 5 bases between the two germline ends. The CDR3 sequence is 14 residues long.

The chain carries TRBV24-1 and TRBJ2-3; no firm D call. Trimming removed 4 bases from V and 0 bases from J, with 10 bases in between. The CDR3 totals 15 residues. In germline, CDR1 is KGHDR, CDR2 SFDVKD. Written as DNA, the CDR3 is TGTGCCACCAGTGACCCCGGGTTGAGCACAGATACGCAGTATTTT. Translating it yields CATSDPGLSTDTQYF.

The chain joins TRBV30 to TRBJ2-2, with D perhaps TRBD2 (5 bases). The V and J ends lost 0 bases and 4 bases respectively, with 24 bases between them. The CDR3 spans 19 residues. The germline gives CDR1 GTSNPN, CDR2 SVGIG (reference sequence). The CDR3 is CAWSVWGAKSGWVTGELFF. DNA for the CDR3: TGTGCCTGGAGTGTTTGGGGTGCCAAGAGCGGTTGGGTCACCGGGGAGCTGTTTTTT. The complete variable domain, with remaining parts taken from reference TRBV30 and TRBJ2-2, reads SQTIHQWPATLVQPVGSPLSLECTVEGTSNPNLYWYRQAAGRGLQLLFYSVGIGQISSEVPQNLSASRPQDRQFILSSKKLLLSDSGFYLCAWSVWGAKSGWVTGELFFGEGSRLTVL.

This sequence joins TRBV29-1 and TRBJ1-2, with a weak D call TRBD1 (6 bases). The CDR3 is made up of 17 amino acids. V dropped 5 bases and J dropped 4 bases, with 26 bases sitting between them. The germline V gene has CDR1 SQVTM and CDR2 ANQGSEA. CDR3 nucleotides: TGCAGCGTTACCCCTATAATTGACAGGCGGAGTTCCTATGGCTACACCTTC. Its protein is CSVTPIIDRRSSYGYTF.

The chain employs TRBV4-1 and TRBJ1-6; 7 bases are shared with TRBD1. V gave up 1 base and J gave up 8 bases; unmatched junction bases: 5. The CDR3 contains 15 residues. Per the germline V gene, CDR1 is MGHRA and CDR2 is YSYEKL. CDR3 DNA sequence: TGCGCCAGCAGCCAAGCAGGGGGTGGTCATTCACCCCTCCACTTT. The encoded protein is CASSQAGGGHSPLHF.

The chain couples TRBV28 to TRBJ2-7, with D uncertain. CDR1 MDHEN and CDR2 SYDVKM come from the germline V gene. V was clipped by 1 base and J by 4 bases, with 17 bases between them. The CDR3 is 16 amino acids. This CDR3 is CASSLSSLGGYYEQYF. The CDR3 DNA follows: TGTGCCAGCAGTTTATCTTCGCTCGGCGGATATTACGAGCAGTACTTC.

The chain combines TRBV11-2 with TRBJ2-1; 9 bases align to TRBD2. The CDR3 sequence is 13 residues long. Germline V CDR1 and CDR2: SGHAT, FQNNGV. The V segment lost 3 bases and the J segment 8 bases; nucleotides outside the gene matches: 2. This CDR3 reads CASSLWTSDEQFF. The CDR3 region has the DNA TGTGCCAGCAGCTTGTGGACTAGCGATGAGCAGTTCTTC.

The rearrangement links TRBV1 to TRBJ2-2; the tabulated D call, TRBD2, remains unverified against the DNA. TRBV1 is described as a pseudogene. The CDR3 spans 16 residues. The CDR3 nucleotides read TGCACCAGCAGCCAAGATCGTCTAGCGGACCACCGGGAGCTGTTTTTT. Protein sequence: CTSSQDRLADHRELFF.

This clone was counted only a few times. V is TRBV28 and J is TRBJ2-1, with 13 bases identical to TRBD2. The germline CDR1 and CDR2 sequences are MDHEN and SYDVKM. This CDR3 spans 20 amino acids. With 0 bases clipped from V and 4 bases from J, the junction kept 12 bases outside the gene matches. This chain's CDR3 is CASSLWGTSGTSKGYNEQFF. CDR3 coding DNA: TGTGCCAGCAGTTTATGGGGGACTAGCGGGACCTCCAAGGGTTACAATGAGCAGTTCTTC.

J is TRBJ1-4 and V is TRBV5-8; D unresolved. Deletions cut 0 bases from V and 6 bases from J, with 9 bases between. Germline loops: CDR1 SGHTS, CDR2 YDEGEE. The CDR3 extends over 14 amino acids. CDR3 DNA sequence: TGTGCCAGCAGCTTGGGGGGAGGAGATGAAAAACTGTTTTTT. This sequence encodes CASSLGGGDEKLFF. Full variable domain (outside the CDR3, taken from reference TRBV5-8 and TRBJ1-4): EAGVTQSPTHLIKTRGQQATLRCSPISGHTSVYWYQQALGLGLQFLLWYDEGEERNRGNFPPRFSGRQFPNYSSELNVNALELEDSALYLCASSLGGGDEKLFFGSGTQLSVL.